Listed below are T cell receptor beta chains from one sample, sequenced in a study of ipilimumab plus nivolumab after autologous stem cell transplantation. Libraries were prepared by immunoSEQ multiplex PCR; TCRdb keeps only in-frame clonotypes and omits some of them. Among almost 15,000 clones, 60% to 75% were seen once, and the ten largest hold under 11%. This material consisted of PBMCs, taken in a trial of ipilimumab plus nivolumab as post-transplant consolidation. The source is a male donor with primary mediastinal lymphoma. Both conserved end residues are part of each CDR3. The D gene is left open where the match is weak. Clone size is not always given. Where it is, it says once, few, many or a class for expanded clones.

j_call v_call clone_size d_call cdr3_nt cdr3_aa
TRBJ1-4 TRBV20-1 - - TGCAGTGCCACGCAGTATGAAAAACTGTTTTTT CSATQYEKLFF
TRBJ1-4 TRBV5-4 - TRBD1 TGTGCCAGCAGCTTGGATCAACAGGGGGCAGTTAATGAAAAACTGTTTTTT CASSLDQQGAVNEKLFF
TRBJ2-5 TRBV5-1 few - TGCGCCAGCAGCTTGGGGGCGGGGGAGACCCAGTACTTC CASSLGAGETQYF
TRBJ1-5 TRBV30 - - TGTGCCTGGGGTAGACAGTACAATCAGCCCCAGCATTTT CAWGRQYNQPQHF
TRBJ2-7 TRBV6-5 few TRBD2 TGTGCCAGCGAGGGTAGCGGGTGGGGAGGAGAGCAGTACTTC CASEGSGWGGEQYF
TRBJ1-5 TRBV30 once - TGTGCCTGGAGTGCCGACAGTAAACAGCCCCAGCATTTT CAWSADSKQPQHF
TRBJ2-5 TRBV6-6 few - TGTGCCAGCACCGTCCGGGACCGCCAAGAGACCCAGTACTTC CASTVRDRQETQYF
TRBJ1-3 TRBV5-6 - - TGTGCCAGCAGCCCGAAGGTTTACTCTGGAAACACCATATATTTT CASSPKVYSGNTIYF
TRBJ2-1 TRBV7-9 once TRBD1 TGTGCCAGCAGCCCGGACAGGGGGTCCTACAATGAGCAGTTCTTC CASSPDRGSYNEQFF
TRBJ2-7 TRBV5-1 - TRBD1 TGCGCCAGCAGCAGGGGACAGGCGAGCTCCTACGAGCAGTACTTC CASSRGQASSYEQYF
TRBJ1-1 TRBV5-4 - TRBD1 TGTGCCAGCAGCTTCAGCGGACAGGGAATATCTGAAGCTTTCTTT CASSFSGQGISEAFF
TRBJ1-2 TRBV5-1 - TRBD1 TGCGCCAGCACGCGGGACAGGGGTAACTATGGCTACACCTTC CASTRDRGNYGYTF
TRBJ2-1 TRBV10-1 - - TGCGCCAGCAGTGAAGCCCCCCTAGGGACCTACAATGAGCAGTTCTTC CASSEAPLGTYNEQFF
TRBJ2-3 TRBV5-1 - - TGCGCCAGCGGTGGGGGGCTAATCACAGATACGCAGTATTTT CASGGGLITDTQYF
TRBJ2-3 TRBV27 - TRBD2 TGTGCCAGCAGTTCCCTCTCTAGCGGGACGGATACGCAGTATTTT CASSSLSSGTDTQYF
TRBJ1-4 TRBV25-1 once - TGTGCCAGCAGTGAAAAGAAGGCAGCCCAAAATGAAAAACTGTTTTTT CASSEKKAAQNEKLFF
TRBJ2-5 TRBV7-9 few TRBD2 TGTGCCAGCAGCCGGGAGGGTGCGCCGATAGGGTTCGAGACCCAGTACTTC CASSREGAPIGFETQYF